The rows below give T cell receptor beta chains drawn from one sample of a study of CD8 T cells in Susac syndrome. A single record per CDR3 protein comes from TCRdb applying MiXCR to the immunoSEQ multiplex PCR reads. The sample lists 250,000 to 300,000 distinct CDR3 sequences; approximately 85% were seen once. Sequencing used CD8+ T cells from PBMCs. Source of these receptors: a human donor with multiple sclerosis. Both conserved end residues are part of each CDR3. The order of the fields is V gene, clone size, J gene, D gene, CDR3 protein, CDR3 DNA. The D gene is left open where the match is weak. Size values are once, few and many counts, or a class for expanded clones, and some rows have none.

TRBV20-1	-	TRBJ2-7	TRBD2	CSARASRLAHIAYEQYF	TGCAGTGCTAGAGCTTCCCGACTAGCGCATATTGCCTACGAGCAGTACTTC
TRBV28	-	TRBJ2-5	-	CASSLLRGEETQYF	TGTGCCAGCAGTTTATTGCGCGGGGAAGAGACCCAGTACTTC
TRBV12-3/TRBV12-4	-	TRBJ2-1	-	CASSPGPLDEQFF	TGTGCCAGCAGTCCGGGCCCCCTAGATGAGCAGTTCTTC
TRBV27	-	TRBJ2-7	TRBD1	CASSPRDRPSYEQYF	TGTGCCAGCAGTCCTCGGGACAGGCCTTCCTACGAGCAGTACTTC
TRBV7-6	once	TRBJ2-5	TRBD2	CASSLLTSGRSETQYF	TGTGCCAGCAGCTTATTAACTAGCGGGAGATCGGAGACCCAGTACTTC
TRBV28	-	TRBJ2-1	-	CASSSLSNEQFF	TGTGCCAGCAGTTCCCTCAGCAATGAGCAGTTCTTC
TRBV27	-	TRBJ1-4	-	CASRVAAREKLFF	TGTGCCAGCAGGGTGGCCGCGCGTGAAAAACTGTTTTTT
TRBV5-1	-	TRBJ2-1	-	CASSSYRALNEQFF	TGCGCCAGCAGCTCCTACAGGGCCCTCAATGAGCAGTTCTTC
TRBV7-8	few	TRBJ2-6	-	CASSLVGSGANVLTF	TGTGCCAGCAGCTTAGTTGGCTCTGGGGCCAACGTCCTGACTTTC
TRBV27	-	TRBJ2-7	-	CASSLGRQQYF	TGTGCCAGCAGTTTAGGGCGGCAGCAGTACTTC
TRBV5-6	few	TRBJ2-7	-	CASSLSVGYEQYF	TGTGCCAGCAGCTTGTCGGTGGGCTACGAGCAGTACTTC
TRBV7-9	-	TRBJ2-1	TRBD1	CASSGTGSNNEQFF	TGTGCCAGCAGTGGGACAGGGTCTAACAATGAGCAGTTCTTC
TRBV9	-	TRBJ2-2	TRBD2	CASSVSGSMTGELFF	TGTGCCAGCAGCGTAAGCGGGAGTATGACCGGGGAGCTGTTTTTT
TRBV5-6	-	TRBJ2-1	TRBD1	CASSLGDSPEQFF	TGTGCCAGCAGCTTGGGGGACAGTCCTGAGCAGTTCTTC
TRBV6-1	-	TRBJ2-7	-	CAVLRGGPYEQYF	TGTGCCGTCCTAAGGGGGGGACCCTACGAGCAGTACTTC
TRBV24-1	-	TRBJ2-2	-	CATSDLFTGELFF	TGTGCCACCAGTGACCTCTTTACCGGGGAGCTGTTTTTT
TRBV12-3/TRBV12-4	-	TRBJ2-3	TRBD2	CASSSPRAGGADTQYF	TGTGCCAGCAGTTCCCCGCGGGCGGGAGGGGCAGATACGCAGTATTTT
TRBV6-1	once	TRBJ2-1	-	CASSRWGPIAGNEQFF	TGTGCCAGCAGTCGTTGGGGGCCGATCGCGGGCAATGAGCAGTTCTTC
TRBV28	-	TRBJ1-2	TRBD1	CASSYTWTGGYGYTF	TGTGCCAGCAGTTACACCTGGACAGGGGGCTATGGCTACACCTTC
TRBV25-1	-	TRBJ2-2	-	CASEDNRGELFF	TGTGCCAGCGAGGACAACCGCGGGGAGCTGTTTTTT